This T cell receptor (beta chain) appears in the sequencing data of a study of vaccination and CD4 T cells after COVID-19 (dated by TCRdb to between 2021 and 2022). Some background on the complete study: SARS-CoV-2 positivity had been established in the convalescent patients by nasal swab PCR, and mild disease was recorded in several of these patients and severe disease in one. In the convalescent cohort there were six males and four females, among whom were two Hispanic individuals, seven Caucasians, two Asians and one multiracial person. In control cultures, a CEFX viral epitope pool was used as positive control, an HIV-1 Nef peptide pool was used as negative control, or no peptide was added. The time from the second vaccine dose to post-vaccine blood sampling had a median of 72 days and ranged from roughly 12 to 241 days. The cultures were stimulated with overlapping spike peptide pools from SARS-CoV-2 and from the common cold coronaviruses HCoV-NL63, HCoV-OC43 and HCoV-229E. In around 10 COVID-19 convalescent patients and 4 infection-naive healthy vaccine recipients, researchers compared the spike-specific CD4+ TCR repertoire from before mRNA vaccination with the repertoire from after. Post-COVID blood samples from convalescent patients were collected a median of around 100 days after diagnosis, with a range of 35 to 161 days. Participants got two doses of the Pfizer-BioNTech BNT162b2 vaccine (n=8) or two doses of the Moderna mRNA-1273 vaccine (n=2).

To prepare the library, PCR was applied. At the Johns Hopkins FTIC core, DNA from the cultured CD4+ T cells underwent TCR sequencing with the Oncomine TCR Beta short-read assay. Genomic DNA was extracted from the cultured CD4+ T cells with the QIAamp micro DNA kit. Oncomine TCR Beta libraries made from cultured CD4+ T cells were pooled using unique dual indexes and sequenced on an Illumina iSeq 100. The original pipeline was this. Non-productive sequences were removed, and CDR3s not starting with C, not ending with F or W, or shorter than 7 amino acids were discarded. Antigen-specific clonotypes were identified with the MANAFEST web application by comparing peptide-stimulated wells with reference and other culture wells. Positive clones required FDR below 0.05, an odds ratio above 5, and productive frequency above 0.1% in at least two of three replicate wells. A clonotype was classed as cross-reactive if the clonotype showed significant expansion both in SARS-CoV-2 spike wells and in at least one common cold coronavirus spike condition. Levenshtein distances (stringdist) and unrooted phylogenetic trees (ape) in R version 3.6.1 were used to assess CDR3 homology. TCRdb reran the public reads through fastp at Q25 and MiXCR, keeping productive beta chains. Rows merge per CDR3 protein into single entries with the most common DNA and genes. TCRdb, not the authors, supplied the V and J calls. The sample table shows 9,500 to 15,000 distinct CDR3 sequences, and roughly 65% are seen once. Clones ranked in the top ten supply approximately 22% of the sample.

The CDR3 has 13 amino acids, counting the end cysteine and phenylalanine. The DNA shown is the 39-base CDR3, in frame from base 1. V is cut back by 9 bases and J by 4 bases, with 9 bases in the junction unmatched. Taken from the germline V gene, the CDR1 and CDR2 loops are SGHRS and YFSETQ. This clonotype was detected only a few times. Its antigen is not yet known. The sample holds no much larger clone one base away, and base qualities are not on file. Taken with the paper, the label for treatment or condition translates to: roughly 10-day PBMC culture with coronavirus spike peptide pools or control peptides (ViraFEST assay). The ViraFEST assay, used in the study, expanded antigen-specific T cells with peptide pools and then identified the expanded clonotypes through TCR sequencing. The convalescent patients' positive SARS-CoV-2 PCR tests were from March to December 2020, which was before the Alpha, Beta and Delta variants emerged in the United States. Each well held around 2 million PBMCs cultured in IMDM containing around 5.1% human AB serum and approximately 9.8 IU/ml IL-2, with 10 ug/ml peptide pools added. Half of the culture medium was replaced with fresh IL-2-containing medium on days 3 and 7. After about 11 days of culture, CD4+ T cells were isolated by negative selection using the EasySep CD4+ T cell isolation kit. PBMCs were separated from whole blood using Ficoll-Paque Plus gradient centrifugation and then either used fresh or cryopreserved at -140C. In general, triplicate wells were set up for every culture condition.

Overall results and qualifications from the work: In convalescent patients, a median around 86% of post-vaccine SARS-CoV-2-reactive clones were detected only after vaccination, and vaccine-specific priming was suggested by this finding. The median number of SARS-CoV-2-reactive clonotypes rose from 20 to 25 after infection to roughly 38 after vaccination, but the change was not significant. The study included relatively few convalescent patients and did not analyze early timepoints after natural infection. In convalescent patients, nearly all vaccine-specific clones (304 of 307) were found to be mono-reactive for SARS-CoV-2 spike rather than cross-reactive with common cold coronaviruses.

The sequence was collected from a human donor who had recovered from COVID-19. Sequenced: CD4+ T cells from blood, cultured in vitro. This sequence uses TRBV5-1 and TRBJ2-5; the junction holds 7 bases that match TRBD2. The CDR3 in this case is CATGRGVTETQYF. The sequence in DNA is TGCGCCACCGGTCGGGGGGTGACAGAGACCCAGTACTTC.